Listed below are T cell receptor beta chains from one sample, sequenced in a study of beta chain features in type 1 diabetes. Measured with immunoSEQ multiplex PCR; TCRdb has only the in-frame clones, and not every one. The sample holds 50,000 to 55,000 clones; 55% to 70% are singletons and the top ten take 0.29%. The specimen sequenced was stem cell memory CD4+ T cells from blood. All receptors come from a woman under 40 with type 1 diabetes. Each CDR3 is given with its conserved first and last residue. Each record gives: clone size, D gene, V gene, J gene, CDR3 DNA, CDR3 protein. The D gene is left open where the match is weak. Only part of the rows carry a size: once, few, many, or a class if the clone is expanded.

.,TRBD1,TRBV7-3,TRBJ1-2,TGTGCCAGCAGCTTAAGCCATACAGGGGAAGGCTACACCTTC,CASSLSHTGEGYTF
.,TRBD1,TRBV2,TRBJ2-7,TGTGCCAGCAGTGAACACGGACAGGAATACGAGCAGTACTTC,CASSEHGQEYEQYF
.,.,TRBV19,TRBJ2-2,TGTGCCAGTCGACGGACATCGAACACCGGGGAGCTGTTTTTT,CASRRTSNTGELFF
.,.,TRBV11-2,TRBJ2-7,TGTGCCAGCAGCTTAGACGCAGGGATCTACGAGCAGTACTTC,CASSLDAGIYEQYF
.,TRBD1,TRBV29-1,TRBJ2-3,TGCAGCGTCGGGACAGGGTCCTCAGATACGCAGTATTTT,CSVGTGSSDTQYF
few,TRBD2,TRBV7-9,TRBJ2-5,TGTGCCAGCAGCACCCCCCCGGGACTAGCGGGAGGGCCGGAGACCCAGTACTTC,CASSTPPGLAGGPETQYF
.,TRBD1,TRBV7-3,TRBJ2-1,TGTGCCAGCAGCTTGACAGGGGGCAACAATGAGCAGTTCTTC,CASSLTGGNNEQFF
once,TRBD2,TRBV9,TRBJ2-3,TGTGCCAGCAGCCCCAGGCCTCTAGCGGGAGGGGGTAGCACAGATACGCAGTATTTT,CASSPRPLAGGGSTDTQYF
.,.,TRBV9,TRBJ1-2,TGTGCCAGCAGCGATGGGGCCTATGGCTACACCTTC,CASSDGAYGYTF
few,TRBD1,TRBV7-3,TRBJ2-7,TGTGCCAGCAGCCGGTCCGGGACAGGGGACGAGCAGTACTTC,CASSRSGTGDEQYF